The 31 T cell receptor beta chains given below trace back to one sample, sequenced in a study of T cell changes during pregnancy in multiple sclerosis. The method was immunoSEQ multiplex PCR; TCRdb's version includes in-frame clones alone and lacks a portion of them. The sample has 50,000 or so clones, 80% to 95% seen once. The sample consisted of CD4+ T cells from peripheral blood mononuclear cells, taken in the third trimester of pregnancy. These receptors were obtained from a female donor with multiple sclerosis, enrolled in a pregnancy study.

The chain combines TRBV4-2 with TRBJ1-2; no clear D. The germline V gene has CDR1 LGHNA and CDR2 YNFKEQ. Trimming stripped 0 bases from V and 8 bases from J, with 10 bases between. This CDR3 region has 13 residues. The CDR3: CASSQEVRGGYTF. DNA of the CDR3: TGTGCCAGCAGCCAAGAAGTCCGCGGGGGCTACACCTTC.

This chain joins TRBV7-2 and TRBJ1-2, with 10 bases matching TRBD1. Germline lookup yields CDR1 SGHTA and CDR2 FQGNSA. The CDR3 is 16 residues long. J lost 8 bases, V lost 5 bases, and 14 bases had no gene match. The DNA for the CDR3 is TGTGCCAGCAGCCTGGGACAGGGGATTCCCCTAGGGGGCTACACCTTC. Its translation is CASSLGQGIPLGGYTF. Based on the CDR3 plus reference TRBV7-2 and TRBJ1-2, the full variable domain is GAGVSQSPSNKVTEKGKDVELRCDPISGHTALYWYRQSLGQGLEFLIYFQGNSAPDKSGLPSDRFSAERTGGSVSTLTIQRTQQEDSAVYLCASSLGQGIPLGGYTFGSGTRLTVV.

The chain recombines TRBV2 with TRBJ2-3; weak D call: TRBD2 (6 bases). The CDR3 length is 15 residues. Germline values: CDR1 SNHLY, CDR2 FYNNEI. Trimming left V 6 bases short and J 2 bases short, with 15 bases between. The DNA for the CDR3 is TGTGCCAGCAGCAAGCCGGGACTCGACACAGATACGCAGTATTTT. Its protein product is CASSKPGLDTDTQYF. Combining the CDR3 with reference TRBV2 and TRBJ2-3 gives the whole variable domain EPEVTQTPSHQVTQMGQEVILRCVPISNHLYFYWYRQILGQKVEFLVSFYNNEISEKSEIFDDQFSVERPDGSNFTLKIRSTKLEDSAMYFCASSKPGLDTDTQYFGPGTRLTVL.

On this clone: It is likely a read error, because the conserved phenylalanine at the end of the CDR3 is missing. The DNA is omitted, as the CDR3 cannot be located on it reliably, and the CDR3 follows TCRdb's listing. V and J are TRBV7-7 and TRBJ1-4; the table gives TRBD1 as D, unverified against the DNA. The CDR3 contains 13 residues when both ends are counted. CDR1 and CDR2 from the germline V gene are SSHAT and FNYEAQ (reference sequence). The CDR3 sequence is CASSDRGGPIFWI.

The chain is built from TRBV5-6 and TRBJ2-7, with TRBD2 matching 11 bases. With 4 bases clipped from V and 2 bases from J, the junction kept 11 bases outside the gene matches. In germline, CDR1 is SGHDT, CDR2 YYEEEE. This CDR3 is 17 amino acids long. The CDR3 reads CASSALPLGLAAYEQYF. CDR3 nucleotides: TGTGCCAGCAGCGCGCTCCCGTTGGGACTAGCGGCCTACGAGCAGTACTTC.

The V and J genes are TRBV30 and TRBJ1-6; D is uncertain. Germline CDR1 reads GTSNPN; CDR2 reads SVGIG (reference sequence). The CDR3 length is 14 residues. With 0 bases removed from V and 7 bases from J, the gap between germline ends came to 10 bases. The CDR3 DNA reads TGTGCCTGGAGTGTATACACGAACAATTCACCCCTCCACTTT. It yields the protein CAWSVYTNNSPLHF.

This clone is medium-sized within its sample. V usage is TRBV9 and J usage is TRBJ1-2; a weak D match, TRBD1 (5 bases). Trimming took off 0 bases at V and 4 bases at J, with 13 bases between the two ends. CDR3 length: 15 residues. Per the germline V gene, CDR1 is SGDLS and CDR2 is YYNGEE. The CDR3 here is CASSVEAAGGYGYTF. The CDR3 DNA sequence: TGTGCCAGCAGCGTAGAAGCTGCGGGGGGCTATGGCTACACCTTC.

V is TRBV30 and J is TRBJ1-3; weak D call: TRBD1 (5 bases). Germline values: CDR1 GTSNPN, CDR2 SVGIG (reference sequence). V was trimmed by 4 bases and J by 4 bases, leaving 5 bases between them. There are 11 residues in the CDR3. For the CDR3, the DNA is TGTGCCTGGAACAGGGGAAACACCATATATTTT. This codes for CAWNRGNTIYF.

V usage is TRBV28 and J usage is TRBJ1-4; D call uncertain. Trimming shortened V by 1 base and J by 3 bases, and 6 bases separated the two germline ends. Germline V gives CDR1 MDHEN, CDR2 SYDVKM. This CDR3 region has 14 residues. CDR3 coding DNA: TGTGCCAGCAGTTTATTCCCCTCTAATGAAAAACTGTTTTTT. Translated: CASSLFPSNEKLFF.

The chain employs TRBV19 and TRBJ1-4; 7 bases align to TRBD1. V was pared by 3 bases and J by 8 bases, with 6 bases of the junction left unmatched. The CDR3 covers 14 residues. Germline lookup yields CDR1 LNHDA and CDR2 SQIVND (reference sequence). CDR3 coding DNA: TGTGCCAGTAGTATGACAGGGCCCGGGGAAAAACTGTTTTTT. It translates to CASSMTGPGEKLFF.

The chain recombines TRBV2 with TRBJ1-5; weak D call: TRBD1 (6 bases). CDR1 and CDR2 (germline): SNHLY, FYNNEI. The ends were cut back, 0 bases at V and 9 bases at J, with 9 bases in the middle. The CDR3 contains 13 residues. DNA of the CDR3: TGTGCCAGCAGTGAAGCCCAGGGGCCGCCCCAGCATTTT. Its protein product is CASSEAQGPPQHF. Complete variable domain (other parts from reference TRBV2 and TRBJ1-5): EPEVTQTPSHQVTQMGQEVILRCVPISNHLYFYWYRQILGQKVEFLVSFYNNEISEKSEIFDDQFSVERPDGSNFTLKIRSTKLEDSAMYFCASSEAQGPPQHFGDGTRLSIL.

The chain carries TRBV30 and TRBJ1-2, with D unresolved. Trimming cost V 4 bases and J 6 bases, with 6 bases left between them. Germline V gives CDR1 GTSNPN, CDR2 SVGIG (reference sequence). The CDR3 totals 10 residues. The CDR3 DNA follows: TGTGCCTGGAAGGAGCATGGCTACACCTTC. Encoded protein: CAWKEHGYTF.

The chain joins TRBV11-2 to TRBJ2-5; tentative D call: TRBD2 (5 bases). The V end was cut by 3 bases, the J end by 2 bases, with 10 bases between. Germline lookup yields CDR1 SGHAT and CDR2 FQNNGV. The CDR3 spans 14 residues. DNA for the CDR3: TGTGCCAGCAGCTTGGTCCGGGGACAAGAGACCCAGTACTTC. Translating it yields CASSLVRGQETQYF. Together with reference TRBV11-2 and TRBJ2-5, the CDR3 gives the full variable domain: EAGVAQSPRYKIIEKRQSVAFWCNPISGHATLYWYQQILGQGPKLLIQFQNNGVVDDSQLPKDRFSAERLKGVDSTLKIQPAKLEDSAVYLCASSLVRGQETQYFGPGTRLLVL.

The chain is built from TRBV27 and TRBJ1-4; D gene uncertain. In germline, CDR1 is MNHEY, CDR2 SMNVEV (reference sequence). The V end lost 0 bases, the J end lost 8 bases, and 10 bases lay between the germline ends. This CDR3 contains 14 residues. Here the CDR3 reads CASSLSGRAEKLFF. The CDR3 nucleotides are TGTGCCAGCAGTTTATCCGGGCGGGCGGAAAAACTGTTTTTT.

The V call is TRBV7-8, the J call TRBJ2-5; no clear D gene. Between the trimmed V and J ends, which lost 5 bases and 3 bases, there was a span of 4 bases. The CDR3 runs 11 residues. Germline CDR1 SGHVS, CDR2 FQNEAQ. The DNA for the CDR3 is TGTGCCAGCAGCAGAGAAGAGACCCAGTACTTC. Protein: CASSREETQYF.

This sequence joins TRBV9 and TRBJ1-5, with 7 bases identical to TRBD1. CDR1 SGDLS and CDR2 YYNGEE come from the germline V gene. This CDR3 contains 13 residues. Trimming cost V 3 bases and J 6 bases; bases outside gene matches: 3. In DNA, the CDR3 is TGTGCCAGCAGCGCGACAGGGAGTCAGCCCCAGCATTTT. The encoded protein is CASSATGSQPQHF.

This chain connects TRBV4-2 to TRBJ2-1; 10 positions agree with TRBD2. The CDR3 is made up of 17 amino acids. V trimming: 4 bases; J trimming: 6 bases; junction bases outside the gene matches: 12. Germline loops: CDR1 LGHNA, CDR2 YNFKEQ. The CDR3, as DNA: TGTGCCAGCAGCCCCCCCGAGAGAAGCGGGGGGGCCAATGAGCAGTTCTTC. Its translation is CASSPPERSGGANEQFF.

This chain connects TRBV30 to TRBJ1-5; D gene unclear. This CDR3 is built from 13 residues. V was clipped by 0 bases and J by 7 bases, with 10 bases between them. The germline CDR1 and CDR2 sequences are GTSNPN and SVGIG (reference sequence). The CDR3 loop is CAWSVSSSQPQHF. The CDR3 coding sequence is TGTGCCTGGAGTGTTAGTTCATCCCAGCCCCAGCATTTT.

The genes are TRBV7-9 and TRBJ2-5, with 7 bases aligning to TRBD1. This CDR3 has 15 amino acids. The trim removed 6 bases at V and 1 base at J, leaving 8 bases unmatched. From germline, CDR1 is SEHNR and CDR2 FQNEAQ (reference sequence). CDR3 region: CASRPTGQLQETQYF. CDR3 in DNA: TGTGCCAGCAGACCTACGGGACAGCTCCAAGAGACCCAGTACTTC.

The chain is built from TRBV5-1 and TRBJ2-1, with TRBD2 matching 11 bases. V shed 4 bases and J 6 bases; nucleotides not matched to a gene: 12. Germline CDR1 SGHRS, CDR2 YFSETQ. The CDR3 runs 17 residues. CDR3 sequence: CASSDSFSGGAFNEQFF. CDR3 nucleotide sequence: TGCGCCAGCAGCGACTCCTTTAGCGGGGGGGCGTTCAATGAGCAGTTCTTC.

CDR3 sequence (DNA): TGTGCCAGCAGCTTCGGCGGGGGCCACAATGAGCAGTTCTTC. Encoded protein: CASSFGGGHNEQFF. The chain is built from TRBV5-5 and TRBJ2-1, with D tentatively TRBD2 (7 bases). With 2 bases removed from V and 5 bases from J, the gap between germline ends came to 11 bases. CDR3 size: 14 residues. Germline CDR1 and CDR2: SGHKS and YYEKEE (reference sequence).

V and J are TRBV9 and TRBJ2-7; 7 positions agree with TRBD2. CDR1 and CDR2 (germline): SGDLS, YYNGEE. This CDR3 is 15 amino acids long. Trimming at V came to 3 bases and at J to 5 bases, leaving 11 bases not matched to a gene. The CDR3 reads CASSGPRGDIDEQYF. CDR3 DNA: TGTGCCAGCAGCGGCCCACGGGGGGATATTGACGAGCAGTACTTC.

The V call is TRBV7-2, the J call TRBJ1-6, with D hard to call. Trimming took off 2 bases at V and 5 bases at J, with 10 bases between the two ends. Germline lookup yields CDR1 SGHTA and CDR2 FQGNSA. The CDR3 contains 15 residues. CDR3 region: CASSLTPTDNSPLHF. The CDR3 DNA follows: TGTGCCAGCAGCTTAACCCCTACAGATAATTCACCCCTCCACTTT.

The V gene is TRBV5-4, the J gene TRBJ1-2; 7 bases are a match to TRBD1. This CDR3 comprises 14 residues. The J segment lost 8 bases and the V segment lost 4 bases, leaving 11 bases of the junction unmatched. The germline CDR1 and CDR2 sequences are SGHNT and YYREEE (reference sequence). DNA of the CDR3: TGTGCCAGCAGCGCCAGACAGGGCCGAGGCGGCTACACCTTC. Translating it yields CASSARQGRGGYTF.

This chain links TRBV6-6 with TRBJ1-5; 8 positions agree with TRBD1. J was trimmed by 3 bases and V by 6 bases; bases with no gene match: 10. The CDR3 consists of 16 residues. Germline lookup yields CDR1 MNHNY and CDR2 SVGAGI (reference sequence). CDR3 region: CASRDYDRGNNQPQHF. The CDR3 DNA sequence: TGTGCCAGCAGAGACTACGACAGGGGAAACAATCAGCCCCAGCATTTT.

The chain recombines TRBV18 with TRBJ2-7; 8 nucleotides agree with TRBD1. V was clipped by 2 bases and J by 3 bases; unmatched bases: 6. The CDR3 totals 15 residues. Germline-derived CDR1 and CDR2 are KGHSH and LQKENI. The CDR3 reads CASSPDRGTFYEQYF. The CDR3 coding sequence is TGTGCCAGCTCACCAGACAGGGGTACTTTCTACGAGCAGTACTTC.

V gene TRBV9 combines with J gene TRBJ2-2; 9 positions agree with TRBD1. The CDR3 is 15 amino acids. V shed 3 bases, J shed 6 bases, and the junction held 6 bases outside the gene matches. Germline V CDR1 and CDR2: SGDLS, YYNGEE. The CDR3 here is CASSATGGAAGELFF. CDR3 coding DNA: TGTGCCAGCAGCGCTACAGGGGGCGCGGCCGGGGAGCTGTTTTTT.

The rearrangement uses TRBV9 and TRBJ2-2; a weak D match, TRBD2 (5 bases). Germline assignment: CDR1 SGDLS and CDR2 YYNGEE. V was pared by 0 bases and J by 7 bases, with 13 bases between. This CDR3 spans 15 amino acids. The CDR3 protein is CASSVDRHAGGELFF. In nucleotides, the CDR3 is TGTGCCAGCAGCGTAGATAGGCACGCGGGCGGGGAGCTGTTTTTT.

The CDR3, as DNA: TGTGCCAGCAGGCCGGGACTTCCCACAGATACGCAGTATTTT. As protein: CASRPGLPTDTQYF. This chain uses TRBV6-1 with TRBJ2-3; perhaps TRBD2 as D (6 bases). The CDR3 is made up of 14 amino acids. The V gene lost 6 bases and the J gene lost 2 bases, with 12 bases spanning the gap. Germline V lookup: CDR1 MNHNS, CDR2 SASEGT.

The V and J genes are TRBV7-2 and TRBJ1-2; weak D call: TRBD1 (6 bases). The germline V gene has CDR1 SGHTA and CDR2 FQGNSA. V gave up 4 bases and J gave up 4 bases, with 16 bases separating them. The CDR3 runs to 15 residues. This chain's CDR3 is CASSYGGQGTYGYTF. The CDR3 coding sequence is TGTGCCAGCAGCTACGGGGGGCAGGGGACCTATGGCTACACCTTC.

The chain recombines TRBV11-2 with TRBJ1-1; 8 bases agree with TRBD1. With V trimmed by 5 bases and J by 2 bases, 4 bases remained unmatched. Germline V gene data show CDR1 as SGHAT and CDR2 as FQNNGV. The CDR3 contains 14 residues. CDR3 protein: CASSLGQGNTEAFF. The CDR3 DNA follows: TGTGCCAGCAGCCTCGGACAGGGAAACACTGAAGCTTTCTTT. Using reference TRBV11-2 and TRBJ1-1 for the parts outside the CDR3, the full variable domain is EAGVAQSPRYKIIEKRQSVAFWCNPISGHATLYWYQQILGQGPKLLIQFQNNGVVDDSQLPKDRFSAERLKGVDSTLKIQPAKLEDSAVYLCASSLGQGNTEAFFGQGTRLTVV.